This T cell receptor (beta chain) was retrieved from a study of Tregs in tolerant kidney transplant recipients. Notes on the study in general: Few patients were studied, so findings need validation in larger groups.

Generated by immunoSEQ multiplex PCR, the TCRdb table keeps only in-frame clones and is missing some. This sample has some 55,000 clones; over 70% occur once, and the top ten carry approximately 4.7%. Details on this clone: The target antigen is unknown.

V gave up 3 bases and J gave up 2 bases, with 11 bases separating them. CDR3 length: 14 amino acids. CDR1 SGHNT and CDR2 YYREEE come from the germline V gene (reference sequence). This TCR was recovered from a human donor in good health. This chain joins TRBV5-4 and TRBJ2-5, with D maybe TRBD1 (5 bases). Sequences were obtained from CD4+ T cells from blood. Here the CDR3 DNA reads TGTGCCAGCAGCTCCGACAGTAGACAAGAGACCCAGTACTTC. Its translation: CASSSDSRQETQYF.